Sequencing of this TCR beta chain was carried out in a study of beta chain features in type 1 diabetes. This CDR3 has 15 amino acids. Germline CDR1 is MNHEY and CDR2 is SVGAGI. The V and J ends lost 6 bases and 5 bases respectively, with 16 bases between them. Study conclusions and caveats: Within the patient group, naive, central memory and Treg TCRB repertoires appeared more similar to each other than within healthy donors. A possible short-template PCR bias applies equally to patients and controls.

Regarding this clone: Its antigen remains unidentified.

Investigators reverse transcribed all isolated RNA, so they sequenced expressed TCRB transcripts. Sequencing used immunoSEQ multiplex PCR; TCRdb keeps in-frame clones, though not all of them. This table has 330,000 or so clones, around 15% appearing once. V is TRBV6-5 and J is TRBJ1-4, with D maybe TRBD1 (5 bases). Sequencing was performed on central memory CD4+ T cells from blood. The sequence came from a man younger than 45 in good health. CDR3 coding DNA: TGTGCCAGCAGCCAGGGCTTAACCTTAAATGAAAAACTGTTTTTT. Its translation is CASSQGLTLNEKLFF.